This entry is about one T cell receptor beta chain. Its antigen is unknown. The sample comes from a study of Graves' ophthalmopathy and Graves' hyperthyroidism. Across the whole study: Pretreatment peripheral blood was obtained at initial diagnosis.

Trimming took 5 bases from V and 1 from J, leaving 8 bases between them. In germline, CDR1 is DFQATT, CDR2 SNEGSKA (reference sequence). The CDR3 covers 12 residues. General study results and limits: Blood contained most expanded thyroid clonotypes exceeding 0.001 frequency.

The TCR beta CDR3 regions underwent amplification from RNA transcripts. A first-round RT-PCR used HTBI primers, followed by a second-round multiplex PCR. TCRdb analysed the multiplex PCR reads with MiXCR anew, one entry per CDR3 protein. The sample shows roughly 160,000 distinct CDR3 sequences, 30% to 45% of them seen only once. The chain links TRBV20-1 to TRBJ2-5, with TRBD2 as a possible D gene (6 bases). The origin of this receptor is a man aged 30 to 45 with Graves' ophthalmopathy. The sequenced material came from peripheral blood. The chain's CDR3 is CSARRAQETQYF. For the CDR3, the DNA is TGCAGTGCTCGGAGGGCCCAAGAGACCCAGTACTTC.